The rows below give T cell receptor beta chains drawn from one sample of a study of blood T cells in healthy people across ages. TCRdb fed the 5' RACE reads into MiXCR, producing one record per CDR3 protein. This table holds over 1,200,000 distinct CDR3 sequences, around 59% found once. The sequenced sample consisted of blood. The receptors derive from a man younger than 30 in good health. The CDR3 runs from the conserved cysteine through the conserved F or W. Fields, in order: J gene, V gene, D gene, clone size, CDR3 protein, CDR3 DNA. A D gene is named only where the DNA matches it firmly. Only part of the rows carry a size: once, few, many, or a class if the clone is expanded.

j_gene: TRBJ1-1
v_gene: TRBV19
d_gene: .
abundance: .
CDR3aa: CASSVVGGSMNTEAFF
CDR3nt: TGTGCCAGTAGTGTCGTGGGGGGAAGTATGAACACTGAAGCTTTCTTT

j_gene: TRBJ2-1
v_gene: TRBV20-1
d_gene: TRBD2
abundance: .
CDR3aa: CSAPIIGREAYNEQFF
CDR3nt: TGCAGTGCTCCCATAATCGGGCGGGAGGCCTACAATGAGCAGTTCTTC

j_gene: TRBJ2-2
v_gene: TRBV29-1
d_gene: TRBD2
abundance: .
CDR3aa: CSVLAGGTGELFF
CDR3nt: TGCAGCGTCCTAGCGGGGGGCACCGGGGAGCTGTTTTTT

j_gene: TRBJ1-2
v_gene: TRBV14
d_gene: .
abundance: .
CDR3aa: CASSQVGQGLTNHGYTF
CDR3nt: TGTGCCAGCAGCCAAGTAGGCCAGGGATTAACTAACCATGGCTACACCTTC

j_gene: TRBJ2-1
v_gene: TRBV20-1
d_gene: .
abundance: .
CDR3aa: CSARDSYTGNNEQFF
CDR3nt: TGCAGTGCTAGAGATTCCTACACAGGGAACAATGAGCAGTTCTTC

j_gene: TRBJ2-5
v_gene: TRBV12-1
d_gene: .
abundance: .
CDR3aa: CASRHPSGGVETQYF
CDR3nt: TGTGCCAGCAGACATCCTAGCGGGGGAGTGGAGACCCAGTACTTC

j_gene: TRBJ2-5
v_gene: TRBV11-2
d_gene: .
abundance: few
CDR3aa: CASSSDVRETQYF
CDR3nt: TGTGCCAGCAGCTCCGACGTCCGAGAGACCCAGTACTTC

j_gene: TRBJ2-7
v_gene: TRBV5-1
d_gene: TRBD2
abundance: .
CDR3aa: CTSSLVGLADNSYEQYF
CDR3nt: TGCACCAGCAGCTTGGTTGGACTAGCGGACAACTCCTACGAGCAGTACTTC

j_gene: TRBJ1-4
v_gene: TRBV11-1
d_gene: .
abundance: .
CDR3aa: CASSPRGHFNEKLFF
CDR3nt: TGTGCCAGCAGCCCGAGGGGACACTTTAATGAAAAACTGTTTTTT

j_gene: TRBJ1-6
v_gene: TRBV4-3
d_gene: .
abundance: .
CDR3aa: CASSQDRGDGYNSPLHF
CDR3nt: TGCGCCAGCAGCCAAGATCGGGGAGACGGGTATAATTCACCCCTCCACTTT

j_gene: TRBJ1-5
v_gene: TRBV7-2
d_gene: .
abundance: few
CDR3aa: CASSLRGQLNQPQHF
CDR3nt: TGTGCCAGCAGCTTACGAGGACAGTTGAATCAGCCCCAGCATTTT

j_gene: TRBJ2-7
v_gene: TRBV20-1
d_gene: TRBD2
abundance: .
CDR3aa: CSAQSIAAGEWEQYF
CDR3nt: TGCAGTGCTCAAAGCATAGCGGCGGGGGAGTGGGAGCAGTACTTC

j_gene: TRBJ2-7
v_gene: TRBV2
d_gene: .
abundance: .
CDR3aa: CASPEVQGGSHEQYF
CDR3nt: TGTGCCAGCCCCGAGGTGCAGGGTGGTTCCCACGAGCAGTACTTC

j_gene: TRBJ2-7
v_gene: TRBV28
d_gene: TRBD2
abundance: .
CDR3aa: CASSLSRGILYEQYF
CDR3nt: TGTGCCAGCAGTTTATCGCGGGGGATACTCTACGAGCAGTACTTC

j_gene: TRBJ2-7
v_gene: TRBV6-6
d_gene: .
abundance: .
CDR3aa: CASRLQDSYEQYF
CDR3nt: TGTGCCAGCAGATTACAGGACTCCTACGAGCAGTACTTC

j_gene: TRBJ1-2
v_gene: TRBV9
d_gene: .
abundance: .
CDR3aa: CASSVVLGGEMGYTF
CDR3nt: TGTGCCAGCAGCGTAGTTTTAGGGGGAGAGATGGGCTACACCTTC

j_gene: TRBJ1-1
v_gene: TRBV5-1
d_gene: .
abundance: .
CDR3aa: CASRKWQDTEAFF
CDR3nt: TGCGCCAGCAGGAAATGGCAGGACACTGAAGCTTTCTTT

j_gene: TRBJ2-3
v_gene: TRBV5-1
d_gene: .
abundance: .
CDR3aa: CASSLEQHTDTQYF
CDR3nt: TGCGCCAGCAGCTTGGAGCAACACACAGATACGCAGTATTTT

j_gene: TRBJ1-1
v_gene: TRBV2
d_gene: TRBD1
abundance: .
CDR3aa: CASSHRDRGIMNTEAFF
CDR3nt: TGTGCCAGCAGTCACCGGGACAGGGGGATCATGAACACTGAAGCTTTCTTT

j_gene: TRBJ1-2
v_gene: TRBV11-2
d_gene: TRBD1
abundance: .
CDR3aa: CASSPRTGLRGYGYTF
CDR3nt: TGTGCCAGCAGCCCCCGGACAGGACTCCGGGGCTATGGCTACACCTTC

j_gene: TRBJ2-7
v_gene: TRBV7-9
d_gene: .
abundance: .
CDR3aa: CASGEQAYEQYF
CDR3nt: TGTGCCAGCGGGGAGCAAGCCTACGAGCAGTACTTC

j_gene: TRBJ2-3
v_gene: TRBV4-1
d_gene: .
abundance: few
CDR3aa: CASSQIYENTQYF
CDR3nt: TGCGCCAGCAGCCAAATATACGAGAATACGCAGTATTTT

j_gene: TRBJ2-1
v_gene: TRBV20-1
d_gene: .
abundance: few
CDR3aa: CSANVPDINEQFF
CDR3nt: TGCAGTGCTAACGTACCCGACATAAATGAGCAGTTCTTC

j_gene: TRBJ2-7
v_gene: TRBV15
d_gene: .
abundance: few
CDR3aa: CATSSRESSYEQYF
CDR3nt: TGTGCCACCAGCTCACGGGAAAGCTCCTACGAGCAGTACTTC

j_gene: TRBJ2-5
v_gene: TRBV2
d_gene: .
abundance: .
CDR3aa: CASSGLVALGETQYF
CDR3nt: TGTGCCAGCAGTGGTCTGGTTGCTTTGGGGGAGACCCAGTACTTC

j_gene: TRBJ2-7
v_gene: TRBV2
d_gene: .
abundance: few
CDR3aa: CASSPTESSYEQYF
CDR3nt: TGTGCCAGCAGTCCGACAGAAAGCTCCTACGAGCAGTACTTC

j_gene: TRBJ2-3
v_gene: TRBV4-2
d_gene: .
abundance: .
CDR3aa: CASSQEVLSTDTQYF
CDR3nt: TGTGCCAGCAGCCAAGAAGTGCTAAGCACAGATACGCAGTATTTT

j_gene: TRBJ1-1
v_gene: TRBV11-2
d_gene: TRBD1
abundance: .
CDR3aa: CASSTRDRKNTEAFF
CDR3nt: TGTGCCAGCAGCACCCGGGACAGAAAGAACACTGAAGCTTTCTTT

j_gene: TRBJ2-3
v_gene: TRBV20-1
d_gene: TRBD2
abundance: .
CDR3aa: CSAERGTSGTDTQYF
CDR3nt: TGCAGTGCTGAACGCGGGACTAGCGGTACAGATACGCAGTATTTT

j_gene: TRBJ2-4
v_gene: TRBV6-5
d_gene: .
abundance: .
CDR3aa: CASSYRGGYIQYF
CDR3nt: TGTGCCAGCAGTTACAGGGGGGGCTACATTCAGTACTTC

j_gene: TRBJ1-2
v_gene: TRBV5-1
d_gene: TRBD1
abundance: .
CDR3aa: CASRRGQGSPNYGYTF
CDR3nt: TGCGCCAGCAGAAGGGGACAGGGCTCCCCGAACTATGGCTACACCTTC

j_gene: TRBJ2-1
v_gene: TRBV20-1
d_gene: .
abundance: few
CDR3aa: CSAGGELATQQFF
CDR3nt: TGCAGTGCGGGTGGGGAGCTAGCGACTCAGCAGTTCTTC

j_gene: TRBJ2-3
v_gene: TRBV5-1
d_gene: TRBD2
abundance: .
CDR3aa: CASSNGTSAQAKTDTQYF
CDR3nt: TGCGCCAGCAGCAACGGGACTAGCGCCCAGGCCAAAACAGATACGCAGTATTTT

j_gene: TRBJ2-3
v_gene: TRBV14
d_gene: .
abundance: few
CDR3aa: CASSQDQPGGADTQYF
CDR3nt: TGTGCCAGCAGCCAAGATCAGCCAGGGGGGGCAGATACGCAGTATTTT

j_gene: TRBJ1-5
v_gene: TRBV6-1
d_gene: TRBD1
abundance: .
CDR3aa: CASSVGTDSNQPQHF
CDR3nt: TGTGCCAGCAGTGTCGGGACAGATAGCAATCAGCCCCAGCATTTT

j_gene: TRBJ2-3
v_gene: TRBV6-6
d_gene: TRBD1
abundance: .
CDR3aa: CASSSGDRVADTQYF
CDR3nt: TGTGCCAGCAGCTCCGGGGACAGGGTTGCAGATACGCAGTATTTT

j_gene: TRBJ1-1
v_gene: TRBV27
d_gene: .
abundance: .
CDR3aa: CASSLQNPSSTEAFF
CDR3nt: TGTGCCAGCAGTCTCCAGAACCCGAGCTCCACTGAAGCTTTCTTT

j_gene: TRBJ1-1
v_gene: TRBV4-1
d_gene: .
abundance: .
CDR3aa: CASSRTEASGTEAFF
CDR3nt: TGCGCCAGCAGCAGGACAGAGGCATCAGGAACTGAAGCTTTCTTT

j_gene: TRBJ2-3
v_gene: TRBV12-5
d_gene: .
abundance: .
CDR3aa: CASGLSTRWDTQYF
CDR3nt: TGTGCTAGTGGTTTGTCGACAAGGTGGGATACGCAGTATTTT

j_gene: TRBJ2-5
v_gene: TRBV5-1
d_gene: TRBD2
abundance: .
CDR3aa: CASSLDPWELAGGAQETQYF
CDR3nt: TGCGCCAGCAGCTTGGATCCGTGGGAACTAGCGGGAGGGGCCCAAGAGACCCAGTACTTC

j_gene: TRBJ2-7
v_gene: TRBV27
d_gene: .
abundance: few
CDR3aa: CASSSRTAYEQYF
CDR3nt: TGTGCCAGCAGTTCCAGGACAGCCTACGAGCAGTACTTC

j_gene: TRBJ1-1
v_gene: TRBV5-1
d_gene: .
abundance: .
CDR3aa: CASSTNTGLTEAFF
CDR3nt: TGCGCCAGCAGCACGAACACAGGGCTGACTGAAGCTTTCTTT

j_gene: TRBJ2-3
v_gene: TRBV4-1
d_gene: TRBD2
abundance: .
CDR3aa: CASSPWEGLPTDTQYF
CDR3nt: TGCGCCAGCAGCCCATGGGAGGGCCTACCCACAGATACGCAGTATTTT

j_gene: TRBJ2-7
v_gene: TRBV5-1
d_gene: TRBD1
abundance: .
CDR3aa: CASSSPTGGRFGEQYF
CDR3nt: TGCGCCAGCAGCTCCCCGACAGGGGGTCGTTTCGGCGAGCAGTACTTC

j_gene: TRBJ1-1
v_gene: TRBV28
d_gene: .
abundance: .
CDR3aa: CASSLRAFGVAEAFF
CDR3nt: TGTGCCAGCAGTTTGAGGGCCTTCGGGGTGGCTGAAGCTTTCTTT

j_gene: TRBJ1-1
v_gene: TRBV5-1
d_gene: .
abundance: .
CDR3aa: CASSSRLSGMNTEAFF
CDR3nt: TGCGCCAGCAGCTCCAGGCTGTCCGGGATGAACACTGAAGCTTTCTTT

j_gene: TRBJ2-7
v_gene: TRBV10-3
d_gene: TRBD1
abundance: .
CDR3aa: CAIRGQGYEQYF
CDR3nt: TGTGCCATCAGGGGACAGGGCTACGAGCAGTACTTC

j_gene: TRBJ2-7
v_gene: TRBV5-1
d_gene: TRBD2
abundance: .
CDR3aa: CASSLGLALDEQYF
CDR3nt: TGCGCCAGCAGCTTGGGACTAGCACTCGACGAGCAATACTTC

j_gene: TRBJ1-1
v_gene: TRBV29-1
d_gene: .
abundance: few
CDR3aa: CSVRDSEAFF
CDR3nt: TGCAGCGTGAGAGACAGTGAAGCTTTCTTT

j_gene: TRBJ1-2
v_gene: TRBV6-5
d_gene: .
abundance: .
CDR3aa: CASSYSYGEEAYGYTF
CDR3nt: TGTGCCAGCAGTTACTCGTATGGGGAGGAGGCCTATGGCTACACCTTC

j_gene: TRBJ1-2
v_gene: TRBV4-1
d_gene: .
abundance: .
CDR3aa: CASSQDEGDYGYTF
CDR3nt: TGCGCCAGCAGCCAAGATGAGGGTGACTATGGCTACACCTTC

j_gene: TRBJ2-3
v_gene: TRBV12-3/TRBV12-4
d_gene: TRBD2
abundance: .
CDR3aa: CASLAGAEGQYF
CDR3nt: TGTGCCAGCTTAGCGGGGGCGGAAGGGCAGTATTTT

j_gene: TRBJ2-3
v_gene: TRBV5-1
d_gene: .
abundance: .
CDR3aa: CAGSSGQSSDTQYF
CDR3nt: TGCGCCGGCAGCTCTGGACAGTCCTCAGATACGCAGTATTTT

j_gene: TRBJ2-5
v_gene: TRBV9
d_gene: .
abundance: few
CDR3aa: CASSSRGDGETQYF
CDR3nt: TGTGCCAGCAGCTCAAGGGGTGATGGAGAGACCCAGTACTTC

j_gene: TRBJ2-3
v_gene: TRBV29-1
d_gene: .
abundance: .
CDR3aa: CSVGRGRVVTDTQYF
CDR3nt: TGCAGCGTTGGACGTGGCAGGGTGGTCACAGATACGCAGTATTTT

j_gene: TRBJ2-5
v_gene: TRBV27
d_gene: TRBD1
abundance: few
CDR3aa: CASSQGQGSEEQYF
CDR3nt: TGTGCCAGCAGTCAAGGACAGGGGAGTGAGGAGCAGTACTTC

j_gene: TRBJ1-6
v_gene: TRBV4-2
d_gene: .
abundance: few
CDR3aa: CASSQEAPSPLHF
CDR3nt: TGTGCCAGCAGCCAAGAGGCCCCTTCACCCCTCCACTTT

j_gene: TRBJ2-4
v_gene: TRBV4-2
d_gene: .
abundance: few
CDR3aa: CASSQGRGAKNIQYF
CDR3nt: TGTGCCAGCAGCCAAGGAAGAGGGGCCAAAAACATTCAGTACTTC

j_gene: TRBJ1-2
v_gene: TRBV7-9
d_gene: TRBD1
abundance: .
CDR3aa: CASSTPTGEANYGYTF
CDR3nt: TGTGCCAGCAGCACTCCGACAGGGGAGGCTAACTATGGCTACACCTTC